This TCR beta chain was documented in a study of shared clonotypes between healthy human individuals. Profiling relied on immunoSEQ multiplex PCR, and the TCRdb table lists in-frame clones only, not all of them. Of approximately 1,000,000 clones in the sample, approximately 80% were seen once. Study-wide results and caveats: Clonotype sharing levels among donors were expected to vary with sequencing depth. The sampled material consisted only of blood, and tissue repertoires are likely to differ.

Worth noting for this clone: What it recognizes is unknown.

The CDR3 length is 13 residues. Germline lookup yields CDR1 MDHEN and CDR2 SYDVKM. The germline V and J ends were trimmed by 8 bases and 3 bases, with 14 bases remaining between them. The gene calls are TRBV28 and TRBJ2-7; tentatively, D is TRBD1 or TRBD2 (5 bases each). The TCR sequence derives from a man aged 18 to 30 in good health. Some clones in this sample may be carry-over from other donors' samples. Material for sequencing was memory CD4+ T cells from PBMCs. Subset denoted: CD45RA-negative fraction. CDR3 sequence (DNA): TGTGCCAGCGGACTGATACAGGACTACGAGCAGTACTTC. It encodes CASGLIQDYEQYF.